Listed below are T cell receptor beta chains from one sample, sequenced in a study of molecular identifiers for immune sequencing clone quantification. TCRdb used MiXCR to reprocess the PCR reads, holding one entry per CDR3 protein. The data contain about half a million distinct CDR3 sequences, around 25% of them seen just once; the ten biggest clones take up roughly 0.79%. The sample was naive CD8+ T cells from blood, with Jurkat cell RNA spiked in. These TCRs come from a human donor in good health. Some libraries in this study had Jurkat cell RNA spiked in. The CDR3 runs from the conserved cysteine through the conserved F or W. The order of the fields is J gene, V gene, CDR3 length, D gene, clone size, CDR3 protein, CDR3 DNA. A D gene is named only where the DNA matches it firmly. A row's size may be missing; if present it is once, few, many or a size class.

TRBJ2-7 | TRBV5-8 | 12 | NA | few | CASSEGYYEQYF | TGTGCCAGCAGCGAGGGGTACTACGAGCAGTACTTC
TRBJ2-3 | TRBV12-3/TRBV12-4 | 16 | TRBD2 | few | CASSLVLAASTDTQYF | TGTGCCAGCAGTTTAGTGCTAGCGGCTAGCACAGATACGCAGTATTTT
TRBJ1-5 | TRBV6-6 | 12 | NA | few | CASSYPFQPQHF | TGTGCCAGCAGTTACCCGTTTCAGCCCCAGCATTTT
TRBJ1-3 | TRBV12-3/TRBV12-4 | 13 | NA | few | CASSLDSRNTIYF | TGTGCCAGCAGTTTAGATTCGCGAAACACCATATATTTT
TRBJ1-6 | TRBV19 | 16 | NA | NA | CVSSPAMDSYNSPLHF | TGTGTCAGTAGTCCAGCGATGGACTCCTATAATTCACCCCTCCACTTT
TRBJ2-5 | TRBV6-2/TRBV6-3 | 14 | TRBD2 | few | CASRGLAPPETQYF | TGTGCCAGCAGGGGACTAGCCCCACCAGAGACCCAGTACTTC
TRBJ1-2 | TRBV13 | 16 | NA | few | CASSPFDSINYYGYTF | TGTGCCAGCAGCCCCTTTGACAGCATTAACTACTATGGCTACACCTTC
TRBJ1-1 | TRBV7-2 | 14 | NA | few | CASSLEQGWTEAFF | TGTGCCAGCAGCTTAGAGCAGGGTTGGACTGAAGCTTTCTTT
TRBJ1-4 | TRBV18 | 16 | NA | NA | CASSPGERGHDEKLFF | TGTGCCAGCTCACCAGGCGAAAGGGGACACGATGAAAAACTGTTTTTT
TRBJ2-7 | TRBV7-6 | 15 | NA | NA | CASSLPGTSFGEQYF | TGTGCCAGCAGCCTCCCGGGTACCAGCTTTGGCGAGCAGTACTTC
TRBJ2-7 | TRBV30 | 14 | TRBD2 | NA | CAWSQVAGAREQYF | TGTGCCTGGAGTCAGGTAGCGGGGGCTAGGGAGCAGTACTTC
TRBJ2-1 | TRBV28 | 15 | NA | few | CASSFVPWGTNEQFF | TGTGCCAGCAGTTTTGTCCCCTGGGGTACAAATGAGCAGTTCTTC
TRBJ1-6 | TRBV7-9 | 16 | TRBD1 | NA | CASSSGTGVQESPLHF | TGTGCCAGCAGCTCCGGGACAGGGGTTCAGGAATCACCCCTCCACTTT
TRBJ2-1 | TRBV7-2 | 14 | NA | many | CASSPWTVYNEQFF | TGTGCCAGCAGCCCATGGACTGTATACAATGAGCAGTTCTTC
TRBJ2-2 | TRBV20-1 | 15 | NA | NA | CSARDHRADTGELFF | TGCAGTGCTAGAGATCACAGGGCGGACACCGGGGAGCTGTTTTTT
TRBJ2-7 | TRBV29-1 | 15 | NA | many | CSVEDYGPVGLEQYF | TGCAGCGTTGAAGATTACGGCCCGGTAGGTCTCGAGCAGTACTTC
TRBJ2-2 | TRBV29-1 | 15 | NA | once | CSVEDHQGGTGELLF | TGCAGCGTTGAAGACCATCAGGGGGGGACCGGGGAGCTGCTTTTT
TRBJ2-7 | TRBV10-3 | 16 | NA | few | CAISDPGRISSYEQYF | TGTGCCATCAGCGACCCCGGACGGATTAGCTCCTACGAGCAGTACTTC
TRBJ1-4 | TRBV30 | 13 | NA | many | CAWSDGTNEKLFF | TGTGCCTGGAGCGACGGAACTAATGAAAAACTGTTTTTT
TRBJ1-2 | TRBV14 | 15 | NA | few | CASSQEARTAYGYTF | TGTGCCAGCAGCCAAGAGGCCCGGACAGCCTATGGCTACACCTTC
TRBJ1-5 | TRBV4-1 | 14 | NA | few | CASSQGTGFQPQHF | TGCGCCAGCAGCCAAGGAACGGGGTTTCAGCCCCAGCATTTT
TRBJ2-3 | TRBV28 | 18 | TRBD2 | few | CASSPPRATSGRAYLFNF | TGTGCCAGCAGTCCCCCCCGCGCGACTAGCGGGAGGGCGTACCTCTTTAATTTT
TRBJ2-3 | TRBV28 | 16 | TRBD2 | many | CASSLLSGRASDTQYF | TGTGCCAGCAGTTTATTAAGCGGGAGGGCGTCAGATACGCAGTATTTT
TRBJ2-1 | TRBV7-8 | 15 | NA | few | CASSTQGSSYNEQFF | TGTGCCAGCAGCACCCAGGGGTCCAGCTACAATGAGCAGTTCTTC
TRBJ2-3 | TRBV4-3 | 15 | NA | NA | CASSQDLDQSLTQYF | TGCGCCAGCAGCCAAGATCTGGACCAATCCCTAACGCAGTATTTT
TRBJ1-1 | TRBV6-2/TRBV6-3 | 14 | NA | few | CASSYTGINTEAFF | TGTGCCAGCAGTTATACCGGGATAAACACTGAAGCTTTCTTT
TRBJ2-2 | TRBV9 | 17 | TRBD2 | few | CASSVPTSVSNTGELFF | TGTGCCAGCAGCGTCCCTACTAGCGTATCGAACACCGGGGAGCTGTTTTTT
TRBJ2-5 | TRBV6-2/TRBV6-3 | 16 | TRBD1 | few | CASSYAGGSHRETQYF | TGTGCCAGCAGTTATGCAGGGGGAAGTCATCGGGAGACCCAGTACTTC
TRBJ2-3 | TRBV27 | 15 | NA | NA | CASSTTGDFTDTQYF | TGTGCCAGCAGTACCACAGGGGACTTTACAGATACGCAGTATTTT
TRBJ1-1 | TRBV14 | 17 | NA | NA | CASSQDRAQKLNTEAFF | TGTGCCAGCAGCCAAGATCGGGCACAGAAGTTGAACACTGAAGCTTTCTTT
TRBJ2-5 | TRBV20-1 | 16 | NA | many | CSARAISGDNQETQYF | TGCAGTGCTAGAGCAATTTCCGGGGATAACCAAGAGACCCAGTACTTC
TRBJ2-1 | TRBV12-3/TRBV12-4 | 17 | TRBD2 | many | CASSPSGSWSSYNEQFF | TGTGCCAGCAGCCCTAGCGGGAGCTGGAGCTCCTACAATGAGCAGTTCTTC
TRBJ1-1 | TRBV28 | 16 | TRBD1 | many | CASSPYGTGGRTEAFF | TGTGCCAGCAGCCCATACGGGACAGGGGGCCGCACTGAAGCTTTCTTT
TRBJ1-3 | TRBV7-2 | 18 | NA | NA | CASSGPGDRGGPGNTIYF | TGTGCCAGCAGCGGGCCGGGGGACCGCGGGGGCCCTGGAAACACCATATATTTT
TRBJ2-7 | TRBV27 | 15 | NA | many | CASSTRDPVVYEQYF | TGTGCCAGCAGTACCCGGGACCCGGTGGTCTACGAGCAGTACTTC
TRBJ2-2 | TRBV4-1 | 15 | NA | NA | CASSQTRANTGELFF | TGCGCCAGCAGCCAAACCAGGGCGAACACCGGGGAGCTGTTTTTT
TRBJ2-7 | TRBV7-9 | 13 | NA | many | CASSLSVSYEQYF | TGTGCCAGCAGCTTGAGCGTTTCCTACGAGCAGTACTTC
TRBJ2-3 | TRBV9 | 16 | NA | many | CASSPQFGRGTDTQYF | TGTGCCAGCAGCCCTCAGTTTGGCAGGGGCACAGATACGCAGTATTTT
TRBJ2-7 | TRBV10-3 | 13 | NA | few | CAISEADSYEQYF | TGTGCCATCAGTGAGGCGGACTCCTACGAGCAGTACTTC
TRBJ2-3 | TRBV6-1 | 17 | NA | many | CASGGFRGFLSTDTQYF | TGTGCCAGCGGAGGATTCAGAGGGTTCCTGAGCACAGATACGCAGTATTTT
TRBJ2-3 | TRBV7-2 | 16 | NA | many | CASSLTLQPLTDTQYF | TGTGCCAGCAGCTTGACCCTCCAGCCGCTCACGGATACGCAGTATTTT
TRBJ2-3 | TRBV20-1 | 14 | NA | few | CSASSDISTDTQYF | TGCAGTGCTAGTTCCGATATTAGCACAGATACGCAGTATTTT
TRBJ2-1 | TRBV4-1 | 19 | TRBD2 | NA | CASSPRSSGGAGVDNEQFF | TGCGCCAGCAGCCCTCGTTCTAGCGGGGGAGCCGGGGTCGACAATGAGCAGTTCTTC
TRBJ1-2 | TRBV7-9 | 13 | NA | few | CASSLVYNYGYTF | TGTGCCAGCAGCTTAGTATACAACTATGGCTACACCTTC
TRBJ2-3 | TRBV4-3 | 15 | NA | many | CASSQEGRGPDTQYF | TGCGCCAGCAGCCAAGAGGGCAGGGGACCAGATACGCAGTATTTT
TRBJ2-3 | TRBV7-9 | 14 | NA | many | CASSLETSADTQYF | TGTGCCAGCAGCTTAGAAACGTCGGCAGATACGCAGTATTTT
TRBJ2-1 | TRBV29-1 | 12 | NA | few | CSGTTTNNEQFF | TGCAGCGGGACGACGACCAACAATGAGCAGTTCTTC
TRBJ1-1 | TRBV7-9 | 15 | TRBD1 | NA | CASSLRTGANTEAFF | TGTGCCAGCAGCCTACGGACAGGGGCGAACACTGAAGCTTTCTTT
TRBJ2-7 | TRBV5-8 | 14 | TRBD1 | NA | CASSILQGNYEQYF | TGTGCCAGCAGTATATTACAGGGGAACTACGAGCAGTACTTC
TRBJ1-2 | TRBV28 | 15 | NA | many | CASSSRIRINYGYTF | TGTGCCAGCAGTTCGAGAATTCGTATTAACTATGGCTACACCTTC
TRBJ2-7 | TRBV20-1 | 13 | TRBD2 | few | CSAWGSGMYEQYF | TGCAGTGCCTGGGGTAGCGGGATGTACGAGCAGTACTTC
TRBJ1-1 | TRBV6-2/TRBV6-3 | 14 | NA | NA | CASSSIGGGTEAFF | TGTGCCAGCAGTTCGATAGGTGGGGGTACTGAAGCTTTCTTT
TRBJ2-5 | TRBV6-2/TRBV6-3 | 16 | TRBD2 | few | CASSYEGLKNQETQYF | TGTGCCAGCAGTTACGAGGGACTAAAAAACCAAGAGACCCAGTACTTC